This TCR beta chain was sequenced for a study of cytomegalovirus exposure and HLA in healthy donors. In the case of this clone: Its target is not known.

Broader study findings: Most TCR sequences were rare, but some public TCRs occurred in many donors.

These donors were members of the 120-subject validation cohort, a group separate from the approximately 670-subject first cohort. Per the germline V gene, CDR1 is MDHEN and CDR2 is SYDVKM. V lost 4 bases and J 7 bases, leaving 17 bases between the germline ends. This CDR3 is 15 amino acids long. TCRdb's table, derived via immunoSEQ multiplex PCR, lists solely in-frame clones and lacks some. The sample consists of more than 150,000 clones, around 90% of them appearing once. The specimen sequenced was PBMCs. The sequence came from a man aged 18 to 30 in good health and CMV-seronegative. The chain links TRBV28 to TRBJ1-5; a possible D gene is TRBD1 (6 bases). The CDR3 reads CASSSQGSMGQPQHF. Written as DNA, the CDR3 is TGTGCCAGCAGTTCACAGGGCTCCATGGGGCAGCCCCAGCATTTT.